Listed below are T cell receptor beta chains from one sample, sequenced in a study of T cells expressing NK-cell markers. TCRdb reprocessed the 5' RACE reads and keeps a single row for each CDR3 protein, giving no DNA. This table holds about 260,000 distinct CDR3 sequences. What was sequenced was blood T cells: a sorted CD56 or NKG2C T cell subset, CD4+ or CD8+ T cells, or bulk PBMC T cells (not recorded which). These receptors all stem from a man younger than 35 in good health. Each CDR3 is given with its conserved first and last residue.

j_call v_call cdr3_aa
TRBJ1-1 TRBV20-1 CSAPWGGTEAFF
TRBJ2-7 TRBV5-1 CASSNRTGRYEQYF
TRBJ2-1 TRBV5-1 CASSLMTSVSSYNEQFF
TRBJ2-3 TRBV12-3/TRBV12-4 CASSFSRTGMDTQYF
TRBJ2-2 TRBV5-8 CASSSPLVGTGELFF
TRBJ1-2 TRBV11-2 CASSFTDSYGYTF
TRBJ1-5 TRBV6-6 CASMGTGTQPQHF
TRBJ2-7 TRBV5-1 CASSLTSGNRGYEQYF
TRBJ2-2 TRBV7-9 CASSPPGTGDTGELFF
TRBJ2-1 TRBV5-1 CASSLGQGRTGDEQFF
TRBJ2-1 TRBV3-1 CASSQERGYNEQFF
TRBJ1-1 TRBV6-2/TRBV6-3 CASSYNTPMNTEAFF
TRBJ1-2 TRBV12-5 CASGLVLRGGDYGYTF
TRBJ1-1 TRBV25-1 CASSELRATEAFF
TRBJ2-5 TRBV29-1 CSVERGRSGETQYF
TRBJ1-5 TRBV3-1 CASSQDWVRGNQPQHF
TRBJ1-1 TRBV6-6 CASSYSRMEAFF
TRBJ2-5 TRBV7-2 CASTALAGSPYETQYF
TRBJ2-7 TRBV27 CASSLWTHYGPYEQYF
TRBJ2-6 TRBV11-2 CASSFRRLAGGANVLTF
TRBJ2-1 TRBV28 CASSSPTSPSYNEQFF
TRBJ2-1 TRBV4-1 CASSQVREGHFF
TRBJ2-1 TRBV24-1 CATSDLAGVGRNEQFF
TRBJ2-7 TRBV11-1 CASSGRGDYEQYF
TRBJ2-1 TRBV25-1 CASSGLASGIYNEQFF
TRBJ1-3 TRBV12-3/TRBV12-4 CASGLSSGNTIYF
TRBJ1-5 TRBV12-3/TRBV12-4 CASSLPGHSNQPQHF
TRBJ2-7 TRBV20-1 CSASTDSYEQYF
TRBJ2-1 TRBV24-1 CATSDSGVGYNEQFF
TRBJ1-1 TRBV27 CASSSRYIIRGDEAFF
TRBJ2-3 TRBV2 CASKRQRSLTDTQYF
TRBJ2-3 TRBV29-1 CSVGFVGGPEYF
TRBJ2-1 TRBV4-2 CASSQDGLAGVDEQFF
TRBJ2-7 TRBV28 CASSFTGLTYEQYF
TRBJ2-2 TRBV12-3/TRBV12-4 CASSLDRPNTGELFF
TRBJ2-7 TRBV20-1 CSARTKRQEQYF
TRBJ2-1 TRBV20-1 CSARDLPRRLDEQFF
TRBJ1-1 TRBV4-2 CASSQRARDSYTEAFF
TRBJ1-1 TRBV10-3 CAISEGFNEAFF
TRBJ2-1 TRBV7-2 CASSLVGTGSYNEQFF
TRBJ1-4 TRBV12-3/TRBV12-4 CASSLGTYGLFF
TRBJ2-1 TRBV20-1 CSAREIGRTRNEQFF
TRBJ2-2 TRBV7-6 CASSLAQGNTGELFF
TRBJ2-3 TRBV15 CATSTLGRGHTDTQYF
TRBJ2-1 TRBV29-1 CSVGGRAGGLRGYNEQFF
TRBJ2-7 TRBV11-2 CASSRAGILSYEQYF
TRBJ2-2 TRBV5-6 CASSLGLVAGFTGELFF
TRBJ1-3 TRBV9 CASSGGSVNTIYF
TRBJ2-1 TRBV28 CASTGGREVGNEQFF
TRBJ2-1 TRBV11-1 CASSQRLGGEQFF
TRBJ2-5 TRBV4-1 CASSLGQGAGETQYF
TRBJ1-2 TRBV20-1 CSARGANPGSETGYGYTF
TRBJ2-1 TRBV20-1 CSARKPSGTLYNEQFF
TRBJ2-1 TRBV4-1 CASSQDRGTSGRAGKFF
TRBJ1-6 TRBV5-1 CASSLDGTGLPPLHF